The next 28 T cell receptor beta chains were all read from a single sample in a study of Ad26.COV2.S vaccination and SARS-CoV-2 variants. Only in-frame clones appear in the TCRdb table, and some are missing; sequencing was by immunoSEQ multiplex PCR. The table records 430,000 or so clones, 75% to 90% of them present only once. The treatment here: approximately 18 received Ad26.COV2.S at low or high dose, single or two shots; about 5 received placebo; per-sample allocation not given. Samples analyzed were those drawn on day 63 after the first vaccine or placebo injection. This sample comprised peripheral blood, obtained in a trial of Ad26.COV2.S vaccine versus placebo. Every receptor here comes from a person aged 18-60 years who received the Ad26.COV2.S COVID-19 vaccine or a placebo.

This sequence joins TRBV5-4 and TRBJ2-4; TRBD1 matches at 7 bases. Per germline, CDR1 SGHNT and CDR2 YYREEE (reference sequence). The CDR3 runs to 15 residues. V shed 1 base, J shed 4 bases, and the junction held 5 bases outside the gene matches. CDR3 DNA sequence: TGTGCCAGCAGCTTGCCGGGACAGCCGAAAAACATTCAGTACTTC. Translated: CASSLPGQPKNIQYF. Using reference TRBV5-4 and TRBJ2-4 for the parts outside the CDR3, the full variable domain is ETGVTQSPTHLIKTRGQQVTLRCSSQSGHNTVSWYQQALGQGPQFIFQYYREEENGRGNFPPRFSGLQFPNYSSELNVNALELDDSALYLCASSLPGQPKNIQYFGAGTRLSVL.

CDR3 residues: CASSSPGTRGLIAYEQYF. Written as DNA, the CDR3 is TGTGCCAGCAGCTCCCCCGGGACTAGGGGTTTGATAGCCTACGAGCAGTACTTC. The V gene is TRBV7-9, the J gene TRBJ2-7; the match to TRBD2 covers 8 bases. The CDR3 totals 18 residues. The germline gives CDR1 SEHNR, CDR2 FQNEAQ (reference sequence). V trimming: 4 bases; J trimming: 2 bases; junction bases outside the gene matches: 16.

This clone was seen once. The chain employs TRBV7-2 and TRBJ2-2; D is possibly TRBD1 (6 bases). In germline, CDR1 is SGHTA, CDR2 FQGNSA. The CDR3 extends over 16 amino acids. V gave up 3 bases and J gave up 0 bases, with 11 bases separating them. The CDR3 loop is CASSLVGHTNTGELFF. The CDR3 DNA sequence: TGTGCCAGCAGCTTGGTGGGACACACGAACACCGGGGAGCTGTTTTTT.

The chain employs TRBV4-3 and TRBJ2-3, with D tentatively TRBD2 (6 bases). Germline assignment: CDR1 LGHNA and CDR2 YSLEER. The CDR3 has 15 amino acids. V lost 1 base to trimming and J lost 0 bases, with 8 bases between them. CDR3 in amino acids: CASSQGRGSTDTQYF. The CDR3 region has the DNA TGCGCCAGCAGCCAAGGGAGGGGTAGCACAGATACGCAGTATTTT.

This chain uses TRBV29-1 with TRBJ1-1; D is ambiguous. Trimming took off 4 bases at V and 0 bases at J, with 12 bases between the two ends. CDR1 and CDR2 (germline): SQVTM, ANQGSEA. The CDR3 totals 14 residues. The CDR3 nucleotides read TGCAGCGTTGTAGTTTGGGGAATGAACACTGAAGCTTTCTTT. It is translated as CSVVVWGMNTEAFF.

This clone was seen only a few times. J is TRBJ1-6 and V is TRBV2; D unresolved. Per the germline V gene, CDR1 is SNHLY and CDR2 is FYNNEI. Trimming removed 4 bases from V and 10 bases from J, with 11 bases in between. There are 13 residues in the CDR3. The CDR3 sequence: CASSVNGRSPLHF. The CDR3 DNA is TGTGCCAGCAGTGTAAATGGGCGGTCACCCCTCCACTTT.

The chain combines TRBV7-2 with TRBJ1-6, with 7 bases fitting TRBD1. Germline V gives CDR1 SGHTA, CDR2 FQGNSA. This CDR3 spans 14 amino acids. Trimming removed 4 bases from V and 4 bases from J; junction bases left unmatched: 1. CDR3 nucleotides: TGTGCCAGCAGCTGGGGACAGTATAATTCACCCCTCCACTTT. Amino acids: CASSWGQYNSPLHF.

This clone was found a few times. V and J are TRBV5-1 and TRBJ2-1; D unresolved. V was clipped by 0 bases and J by 8 bases, with 15 bases between them. The CDR3 is made up of 15 amino acids. Germline assignment: CDR1 SGHRS and CDR2 YFSETQ. The CDR3: CASSLEGPQVDEQFF. CDR3 in DNA: TGCGCCAGCAGCTTGGAGGGTCCCCAGGTAGATGAGCAGTTCTTC. Drawing the rest from reference TRBV5-1 and TRBJ2-1, the complete variable domain is KAGVTQTPRYLIKTRGQQVTLSCSPISGHRSVSWYQQTPGQGLQFLFEYFSETQRNKGNFPGRFSGRQFSNSRSEMNVSTLELGDSALYLCASSLEGPQVDEQFFGPGTRLTVL.

V gene TRBV2 combines with J gene TRBJ1-5, with 8 positions matching TRBD1. The CDR3 is made up of 15 amino acids. The germline CDR1 and CDR2 sequences are SNHLY and FYNNEI. The ends lost 3 bases at V and 2 bases at J; junction bases unmatched: 3. CDR3 bases: TGTGCCAGCAGTGACAAGGACAGGGGCAATCAGCCCCAGCATTTT. It codes for CASSDKDRGNQPQHF.

The chain joins TRBV2 to TRBJ2-7; D gene uncertain. V was cut by 5 bases and J by 2 bases, with 10 bases left in between. In germline, CDR1 is SNHLY, CDR2 FYNNEI. CDR3 length: 13 amino acids. The CDR3: CASSTRTTYEQYV. The CDR3 region has the DNA TGTGCCAGCAGTACCCGGACCACCTACGAGCAGTACGTC.

This rearrangement joins TRBV30 to TRBJ2-5; a possible D gene is TRBD1 (5 bases). The germline CDR1 and CDR2 sequences are GTSNPN and SVGIG (reference sequence). This CDR3 has 15 amino acids. The V gene lost 6 bases and the J gene lost 1 base, with 18 bases spanning the gap. For the CDR3, the DNA is TGTGCCTGCCTGGGAAGCAGGGTTCCCCAAGAGACCCAGTACTTC. This encodes CACLGSRVPQETQYF.

V is TRBV5-1 and J is TRBJ1-2; D gene uncertain. This CDR3 comprises 12 residues. V shed 4 bases and J shed 8 bases, with 12 bases lying between them. The germline gives CDR1 SGHRS, CDR2 YFSETQ. CDR3 sequence: CASSPDPGGYTF. CDR3 sequence (DNA): TGCGCCAGCAGCCCTGACCCTGGGGGCTACACCTTC.

The CDR3 reads CASSAGYNEQFF. In nucleotides, the CDR3 is TGTGCCAGCAGTGCTGGGTACAATGAGCAGTTCTTC. The V call is TRBV2, the J call TRBJ2-1; D remains ambiguous. Germline CDR1 is SNHLY and CDR2 is FYNNEI. V was pared by 4 bases and J by 4 bases, with 5 bases between. The CDR3 has 12 amino acids. The full variable domain, completed using reference TRBV2 and TRBJ2-1, is EPEVTQTPSHQVTQMGQEVILRCVPISNHLYFYWYRQILGQKVEFLVSFYNNEISEKSEIFDDQFSVERPDGSNFTLKIRSTKLEDSAMYFCASSAGYNEQFFGPGTRLTVL.

This clone was picked up a small number of times. The chain is built from TRBV9 and TRBJ1-1, with D perhaps matching TRBD1 (5 bases). The V end was cut by 4 bases, the J end by 5 bases, with 18 bases between. The V gene's germline CDR1 is SGDLS and CDR2 YYNGEE. CDR3 length: 15 residues. CDR3 region: CASSPPLGRSTEAFF. The CDR3 region has the DNA TGTGCCAGCAGCCCTCCCTTGGGGCGTTCAACTGAAGCTTTCTTT.

J is TRBJ1-1 and V is TRBV5-1, with D possibly matching TRBD1 (5 bases). The CDR3 spans 13 residues. The germline gives CDR1 SGHRS, CDR2 YFSETQ. V shed 4 bases and J shed 1 base, with 8 bases lying between them. The CDR3 is CASSRTGNTEAFF. The CDR3 nucleotides read TGCGCCAGCAGCCGTACAGGGAACACTGAAGCTTTCTTT. The full variable domain, in which reference TRBV5-1 and TRBJ1-1 provide the parts outside the CDR3, is KAGVTQTPRYLIKTRGQQVTLSCSPISGHRSVSWYQQTPGQGLQFLFEYFSETQRNKGNFPGRFSGRQFSNSRSEMNVSTLELGDSALYLCASSRTGNTEAFFGQGTRLTVV.

This clone has just one count. This rearrangement joins TRBV12-3 or TRBV12-4 to TRBJ1-1; D not certain. V was trimmed by 6 bases and J by 5 bases, leaving 13 bases between them. This CDR3 is built from 13 residues. The CDR3 DNA is TGTGCCAGCAGGTTTTCGGGTGGGACTGAAGCTTTCTTT. This translates into CASRFSGGTEAFF.

The chain links TRBV7-8 to TRBJ1-4; D gene unclear. CDR3 length: 13 residues. The germline V gene encodes CDR1 SGHVS and CDR2 FQNEAQ. Trimming removed 1 base from V and 7 bases from J, with 7 bases in between. DNA of the CDR3: TGTGCCAGCAGCTTAGTGTCGGGTGAAAAACTGTTTTTT. Encoded protein: CASSLVSGEKLFF.

This chain connects TRBV6-5 to TRBJ1-1; tentatively, D is TRBD1 (5 bases). CDR3 length: 14 amino acids. V was trimmed by 7 bases and J by 8 bases, leaving 20 bases between them. The V gene's germline CDR1 is MNHEY and CDR2 SVGAGI. The CDR3, as DNA: TGTGCCAGCAAGTACTTAAGCGGAGGGGCGGAAGCTTTCTTT. It yields the protein CASKYLSGGAEAFF.

The rearrangement joins TRBV6-1 to TRBJ2-1, with 11 bases aligning to TRBD2. V lost 2 bases, J lost 0 bases, and 6 bases stayed unmatched. Germline V CDR1 and CDR2: MNHNS, SASEGT. This CDR3 has 18 amino acids. This CDR3 is CASSERLAGIYSYNEQFF. CDR3 nucleotide sequence: TGTGCCAGCAGTGAAAGACTAGCGGGAATTTACTCCTACAATGAGCAGTTCTTC.

The chain has TRBV7-9 and TRBJ1-1; D is uncertain. The germline gives CDR1 SEHNR, CDR2 FQNEAQ (reference sequence). This CDR3 spans 13 amino acids. V dropped 3 bases and J dropped 3 bases, with 8 bases sitting between them. The CDR3 nucleotides read TGTGCCAGCAGCTTCCAGGAGGACACTGAAGCTTTCTTT. Amino acid sequence: CASSFQEDTEAFF.

V and J are TRBV5-4 and TRBJ2-7; D is possibly TRBD2 (5 bases). Germline V lookup: CDR1 SGHNT, CDR2 YYREEE (reference sequence). Trimming took off 0 bases at V and 5 bases at J, with 12 bases between the two ends. This CDR3 is built from 14 residues. CDR3 nucleotide sequence: TGTGCCAGCAGCTTGGCCTTAGGGAGCCACGAGCAGTACTTC. It translates to CASSLALGSHEQYF.

In its sample, this clone was seen a few times. This rearrangement joins TRBV7-2 to TRBJ2-5, with 9 positions matching TRBD1. CDR3 length: 15 residues. Losses at the gene ends were 5 bases for V and 5 bases for J; bases not matched to a gene: 9. Germline V gene data show CDR1 as SGHTA and CDR2 as FQGNSA. DNA for the CDR3: TGTGCCAGCAGCCCCGACAGGGGGGGGTATGAGACCCAGTACTTC. Protein sequence: CASSPDRGGYETQYF.

The V gene is TRBV13, the J gene TRBJ2-3, with D possibly matching TRBD2 (5 bases). Germline CDR1 reads PRHDT; CDR2 reads FYEKMQ (reference sequence). V shed 3 bases and J shed 7 bases, with 14 bases lying between them. The CDR3 runs 14 residues. The DNA of the CDR3 is TGTGCCAGCAGCTTCGACGGGGTGGAAAATACGCAGTATTTT. Protein product: CASSFDGVENTQYF.

This clone was found once. J is TRBJ2-2 and V is TRBV5-1, with 11 bases identical to TRBD1. Trimming took 2 bases from V and 4 from J; bases not matched to a gene: 7. CDR3 length: 17 amino acids. Germline V gene sequence: CDR1 SGHRS, CDR2 YFSETQ. CDR3 sequence reads: CASSFPGQGDGTGELFF. In DNA, the CDR3 is TGCGCCAGCAGCTTTCCGGGACAGGGGGACGGCACCGGGGAGCTGTTTTTT.

The genes are TRBV15 and TRBJ1-6; D gene ambiguous. Per the germline V gene, CDR1 is LNHNV and CDR2 is YYDKDF (reference sequence). The CDR3 is 13 residues long. The V and J ends lost 0 bases and 10 bases respectively, with 7 bases between them. The CDR3 nucleotides are TGTGCCACCAGCAGAGATTCGTCGTCACCCCTCCACTTT. It codes for CATSRDSSSPLHF.

The chain joins TRBV5-1 to TRBJ2-1; 8 bases are shared with TRBD2. The CDR3 is 15 amino acids. The junction had 2 bases not matched to a gene; V was cut back by 1 base and J by 2 bases. CDR1 and CDR2 from the germline V gene are SGHRS and YFSETQ. Here the CDR3 reads CASSLRAGAYNEQFF. For the CDR3, the DNA is TGCGCCAGCAGCTTGAGAGCGGGAGCCTACAATGAGCAGTTCTTC.

The chain carries TRBV9 and TRBJ1-5; D remains ambiguous. V lost 3 bases and J 6 bases, leaving 13 bases between the germline ends. Germline-derived CDR1 and CDR2 are SGDLS and YYNGEE. The CDR3 is made up of 14 amino acids. The CDR3 DNA reads as TGTGCCAGCAGCGGAGGAGTTTCTGGTCAGCCCCAGCATTTT. As protein: CASSGGVSGQPQHF.

This clone was counted once. V is TRBV12-3 or TRBV12-4 and J is TRBJ1-4; D possibly corresponds to TRBD1 (6 bases). Trimming took 6 bases from V and 10 from J, leaving 15 bases between them. This CDR3 spans 13 amino acids. CDR3 region: CASRRDTFGKLFF. DNA of the CDR3: TGTGCCAGCAGACGGGACACCTTCGGAAAACTGTTTTTT.